The TCR beta chain described here comes from a study of T cell responses to AZD1222 COVID-19 vaccine. This CDR3 has 13 amino acids. Per the germline V gene, CDR1 is LGHNT and CDR2 is FRNRAP. Trimming took off 5 bases at V and 10 bases at J, with 12 bases between the two ends. Assay used: immunoSEQ multiplex PCR; TCRdb lists only in-frame clones, some missing. The data show about 140,000 clones, more than 85% seen once. The sequence came from an adult who received the AZD1222 COVID-19 vaccine. This chain links TRBV12-5 with TRBJ1-6; D not certain. The sequenced sample was peripheral blood, obtained 28 days after the second AZD1222 dose. CDR3 region: CASGLETGSPLHF. The CDR3 DNA sequence: TGTGCTAGTGGTCTGGAAACTGGGTCACCCCTCCACTTT.